This section outlines one T cell receptor beta chain sequence together with its context. Its antigen is not known. Purity of each sorted population was above 95%. This specimen belongs to a study of beta chain features in type 1 diabetes. Whole-study findings and limits: People with Type 1 diabetes carried modestly yet significantly shorter TCRB CDR3s in all four CD4+ subsets.

CDR1 MNHEY and CDR2 SVGAGI come from the germline V gene. Trimming took off 9 bases at V and 3 bases at J, with 15 bases between the two ends. The CDR3 runs 13 residues. Every bit of the isolated RNA underwent reverse transcription, so sequencing read expressed TCRB transcripts. TCRdb's table, derived via immunoSEQ multiplex PCR, lists solely in-frame clones and lacks some. The sample carries fewer than 900,000 clones, 15% to 20% recorded once. The chain is built from TRBV6-5 and TRBJ2-7; no clear D. The receptor's source is a woman in her late teens or twenties in good health. The sample was naive CD4+ T cells from blood. The CDR3 coding sequence is TGTGCCAGTCATAGACCAGCGAACTACGAGCAGTACTTC. Amino acids: CASHRPANYEQYF.